The 15 T cell receptor beta chains presented below share a single source sample, sequenced in a study of breast tumors, draining lymph nodes, adjacent tissues. TCRdb re-analysed the multiplex PCR reads in MiXCR, keeping a single row per CDR3 protein. The sample consists of more than 50,000 distinct CDR3 sequences, less than 45% of them appearing once. Specimen: breast tumor tissue. The receptors derive from a female donor with breast cancer. Some clones in this sample may be carry-over from other donors' samples.

In the case of this clonotype: A much larger clonotype is one base distant, so this may be a read error. This chain uses TRBV10-3 with TRBJ2-2, with D uncertain. V dropped 5 bases and J dropped 6 bases, with 10 bases sitting between them. Germline-derived CDR1 and CDR2 are ENHRY and SYGVKD. The CDR3 consists of 13 residues. Written as DNA, the CDR3 is TGTGCCATCAGTTTTCGACCGGCCGGGGAGCTGTTTTTT. Its protein is CAISFRPAGELFF.

V is TRBV2 and J is TRBJ1-5; a weak D match, TRBD1 (5 bases). Germline CDR1 is SNHLY and CDR2 is FYNNEI. This CDR3 contains 14 residues. CDR3 sequence: CARGGTAYNQPQHF. The CDR3 DNA reads TGTGCTAGAGGTGGGACCGCTTACAATCAGCCCCAGCATTTT. The variable domain in full, completed from reference TRBV2 and TRBJ1-5, reads EPEVTQTPSHQVTQMGQEVILRCVPISNHLYFYWYRQILGQKVEFLVSFYNNEISEKSEIFDDQFSVERPDGSNFTLKIRSTKLEDSAMYFCARGGTAYNQPQHFGDGTRLSIL.

J is TRBJ1-5 and V is TRBV20-1; 10 positions agree with TRBD1. The CDR3 extends over 15 amino acids. CDR1 and CDR2 from the germline V gene are DFQATT and SNEGSKA (reference sequence). J gave up 3 bases and V 1 base, and 3 bases lay outside the gene matches. CDR3 sequence (DNA): TGCAGTGCTAGAGGGACAGGGGGGATCAATCAGCCCCAGCATTTT. The encoded protein is CSARGTGGINQPQHF.

This clonotype was picked up many times. CDR3 protein: CASSFRTSGASYEQYF. CDR3 nucleotide sequence: TGTGCCAGCAGCTTCCGGACTAGCGGGGCGTCCTACGAGCAGTACTTC. The V gene is TRBV3-1, the J gene TRBJ2-7; 12 bases align to TRBD2. This CDR3 spans 16 amino acids. Losses at the gene ends were 5 bases for V and 1 base for J; bases not matched to a gene: 6. The germline V gene has CDR1 LGHDT and CDR2 YNNKEL (reference sequence).

This clonotype appeared a single time. The V and J genes are TRBV13 and TRBJ2-1; weak D call: TRBD2 (7 bases). Per germline, CDR1 PRHDT and CDR2 FYEKMQ (reference sequence). There are 15 residues in the CDR3. V gave up 5 bases and J gave up 9 bases, with 20 bases separating them. The CDR3 region has the DNA TGTGCCAGCAGCGAAGGGGGGGTTGGGGGCAGTGAGCAGTTCTTC. Translation gives CASSEGGVGGSEQFF. Complete variable domain (other parts from reference TRBV13 and TRBJ2-1): AAGVIQSPRHLIKEKRETATLKCYPIPRHDTVYWYQQGPGQDPQFLISFYEKMQSDKGSIPDRFSAQQFSDYHSELNMSSLELGDSALYFCASSEGGVGGSEQFFGPGTRLTVL.

This clonotype has a count of ten or more. V gene TRBV3-1 combines with J gene TRBJ1-6; 9 positions match TRBD1. CDR1 is LGHDT, CDR2 YNNKEL, per germline (reference sequence). V shed 6 bases, J shed 7 bases, and the junction held 4 bases outside the gene matches. This CDR3 has 14 amino acids. The CDR3 DNA reads as TGTGCCAGCAGGGACAGGGGTGTCAATTCACCCCTCCACTTT. Translated: CASRDRGVNSPLHF.

This clonotype was counted ten times or more. CDR3 in DNA: TGTGCCTGGAGTGTTTGGGGACCTCCTTATAGCAATCAGCCCCAGCATTTT. Its translation is CAWSVWGPPYSNQPQHF. This chain links TRBV30 with TRBJ1-5; D is perhaps TRBD1 (5 bases). CDR1 and CDR2 (germline): GTSNPN, SVGIG (reference sequence). With 0 bases removed from V and 0 bases from J, the gap between germline ends came to 15 bases. The CDR3 has 17 residues. Together with reference TRBV30 and TRBJ1-5, the CDR3 gives the full variable domain: SQTIHQWPATLVQPVGSPLSLECTVEGTSNPNLYWYRQAAGRGLQLLFYSVGIGQISSEVPQNLSASRPQDRQFILSSKKLLLSDSGFYLCAWSVWGPPYSNQPQHFGDGTRLSIL.

This chain connects TRBV6-6 to TRBJ1-6; D is unresolved. Trimming took 6 bases from V and 14 from J, leaving 14 bases between them. The CDR3 covers 12 residues. Per the germline V gene, CDR1 is MNHNY and CDR2 is SVGAGI (reference sequence). The CDR3 here is CASSQLGSTLHF. The DNA of the CDR3 is TGTGCCAGCAGCCAACTCGGGTCAACCCTCCACTTT.

The gene calls are TRBV7-9 and TRBJ2-3, with D possibly matching TRBD2 (6 bases). V shed 4 bases and J shed 7 bases, with 18 bases lying between them. Germline CDR1 SEHNR, CDR2 FQNEAQ (reference sequence). The CDR3 contains 15 residues. For the CDR3, the DNA is TGTGCCAGCAGCTCCCTGGACGGGGGTAGGCATACGCAGTATTTT. Protein: CASSSLDGGRHTQYF.

This clonotype was detected many times. The chain carries TRBV4-1 and TRBJ2-1; D remains ambiguous. This CDR3 contains 12 residues. Trimming removed 1 base from V and 9 bases from J, with 7 bases in between. In germline, CDR1 is MGHRA, CDR2 YSYEKL. The CDR3 DNA reads as TGCGCCAGCAGCCAAGGACACGGTGAGCAGTTCTTC. It is translated as CASSQGHGEQFF.

This clonotype was found once. This chain links TRBV5-6 with TRBJ2-2, with D perhaps matching TRBD2 (5 bases). V lost 0 bases to trimming and J lost 2 bases, with 11 bases between them. Germline loops: CDR1 SGHDT, CDR2 YYEEEE. CDR3 length: 16 amino acids. CDR3 bases: TGTGCCAGCAGCTTGGCGGTGGCGGGCAACACCGGGGAGCTGTTTTTT. It translates to CASSLAVAGNTGELFF. Full variable domain (missing parts from reference TRBV5-6 and TRBJ2-2): DAGVTQSPTHLIKTRGQQVTLRCSPKSGHDTVSWYQQALGQGPQFIFQYYEEEERQRGNFPDRFSGHQFPNYSSELNVNALLLGDSALYLCASSLAVAGNTGELFFGEGSRLTVL.

As for this clonotype: This may be a read error, as it is one base from a much larger clone. The chain employs TRBV28 and TRBJ2-7; 8 positions match TRBD2. In germline, CDR1 is MDHEN, CDR2 SYDVKM. The CDR3 consists of 16 residues. The CDR3, as DNA: TGTGCCAGCAGTCAACTTCGCGGGAGGAGATCCTACGAGCGGTACTTC. Its protein is CASSQLRGRRSYERYF.

As concerns this clonotype: A much larger clone sits a single nucleotide away, making a read error possible. The V and J genes are TRBV6-1 and TRBJ2-1; D is uncertain. Per the germline V gene, CDR1 is MNHNS and CDR2 is SASEGT. Between the trimmed V and J ends, which lost 5 bases and 5 bases, there was a span of 7 bases. CDR3 length equals 12 residues. Written as DNA, the CDR3 is TGTGCCAGCAGTCAACAGCACAATGAGCAGTTCTTC. Translated: CASSQQHNEQFF.

This clonotype was detected once. The chain uses TRBV7-8 and TRBJ2-7; D is tentatively TRBD1 or TRBD2 (5 bases each). Germline assignment: CDR1 SGHVS and CDR2 FQNEAQ. There are 15 residues in the CDR3. V was pared by 5 bases and J by 3 bases, with 17 bases between. CDR3 bases: TGTGCCAGCAGCGAATACCGGGACCCCGACTACGAGCAGTACTTC. Translating gives CASSEYRDPDYEQYF.

The V gene is TRBV19, the J gene TRBJ1-2; 7 bases agree with TRBD1. V dropped 5 bases and J dropped 5; count of bases not matched to a gene: 8. From germline, CDR1 is LNHDA and CDR2 SQIVND (reference sequence). This CDR3 spans 14 amino acids. The CDR3 DNA reads TGTGCCAGTAGTGCAGGTGGGACAGCTTATGGCTACACCTTC. As protein: CASSAGGTAYGYTF.